The TCR beta chain described here comes from a study of beta chain features in type 1 diabetes. Germline CDR1 reads SGHTA; CDR2 reads FQGNSA. There are 14 residues in the CDR3. The V gene lost 0 bases and the J gene lost 7 bases, with 10 bases spanning the gap. The isolated RNA, all of it, was reverse transcribed, so expressed TCRB transcripts were what got sequenced. Profiling relied on immunoSEQ multiplex PCR, and the TCRdb table lists in-frame clones only, not all of them. In the table there are roughly 450,000 clones, about an eighth of which are singletons. This clone was counted only a few times.

This TCR came from a woman aged 18-29 years in good health. This chain uses TRBV7-2 with TRBJ1-5, with a possible D match to TRBD1 (5 bases). The sample comprised naive CD4+ T cells from blood. CDR3 in amino acids: CASSLARGGQPQHF. The CDR3 coding sequence is TGTGCCAGCAGCTTAGCACGGGGGGGACAGCCCCAGCATTTT.